This entry describes one T cell receptor (beta chain). Its specificity is unknown. Profiling relied on immunoSEQ multiplex PCR, and the TCRdb table lists in-frame clones only, not all of them. This table has some 120,000 clones, 85% to 95% appearing once. The data stem from a study of graft-versus-host responses after intestinal transplantation. Whole-study context: Recipients were given multivisceral, liver-intestinal, or isolated intestinal transplants. Every one of the recipients received anti-thymocyte globulin induction and afterwards took tacrolimus and steroids for around 3 years. Findings of the study overall: Analysis identified GvH clones in recipient marrow, with some appearing first in ileum or blood. The study found high graft-versus-host to host-versus-graft clonal ratios in allografts of patients with graft-donor T cell macrochimerism.

Germline V gene lookup returns CDR1 SGHKS and CDR2 YYEKEE (reference sequence). The CDR3 totals 15 residues. The germline V and J ends were trimmed by 1 base and 1 base, with 9 bases remaining between them. Sequenced material: unstimulated CD8+ T cells sorted from spleen or lymph node cells, taken before transplant. This TCR derives from a human donor who was the organ donor for an intestinal transplant. This chain uses TRBV5-5 with TRBJ1-5; maybe TRBD1 (6 bases). CDR3 in DNA: TGTGCCAGCAGCTTGAGAGGGGGAAGCAATCAGCCCCAGCATTTT. Amino acids: CASSLRGGSNQPQHF.